These T cell receptor beta chains were read from a single sample in a study of T cell responses to AZD1222 COVID-19 vaccine. The data were produced by immunoSEQ multiplex PCR, yet TCRdb's version contains in-frame clones alone and is incomplete. Of 130,000 or so clones listed, 80% to 95% were seen once; the top ten hold 4%. Specimen: peripheral blood, collected 28 days after the second AZD1222 dose. Receptors originate from an adult who received the AZD1222 COVID-19 vaccine. Each CDR3 is given with its conserved first and last residue. A D gene is named only where the DNA matches it firmly. Where a row states a size, it is once, few, many or the class of an expanded clone; other rows omit it.

abundance: -
j_gene: TRBJ1-4
d_gene: -
v_gene: TRBV5-6
CDR3nt: TGTGCCAGCAGCTTGGGATACAGGGATGACGAAAAGCTGTTTTTT
CDR3aa: CASSLGYRDDEKLFF

abundance: -
j_gene: TRBJ2-1
d_gene: TRBD1
v_gene: TRBV5-1
CDR3nt: TGCGCCAGCAGCTTGGGACAGGGTGAGTTCGATGAGCAGTTCTTC
CDR3aa: CASSLGQGEFDEQFF

abundance: -
j_gene: TRBJ1-1
d_gene: -
v_gene: TRBV6-5
CDR3nt: TGTGCCAGCAGTCCCCGAGGGAACACTGAAGCTTTCTTT
CDR3aa: CASSPRGNTEAFF

abundance: -
j_gene: TRBJ1-4
d_gene: TRBD1
v_gene: TRBV28
CDR3nt: TGTGCCAGCAGTTATCACCGGACAGGGGAATTTTGGACTAATGAAAAACTGTTTTTT
CDR3aa: CASSYHRTGEFWTNEKLFF

abundance: -
j_gene: TRBJ1-1
d_gene: -
v_gene: TRBV10-3
CDR3nt: TGTGCCATCGGGGAGACAAGGAACACTGAAGCTTTCTTT
CDR3aa: CAIGETRNTEAFF

abundance: -
j_gene: TRBJ2-1
d_gene: -
v_gene: TRBV2
CDR3nt: TGTGCCAGCGGTGGACAAGTCACTGCCAATGAGCAGTTCTTC
CDR3aa: CASGGQVTANEQFF

abundance: -
j_gene: TRBJ1-1
d_gene: -
v_gene: TRBV7-9
CDR3nt: TGTGCCAGCAGCCCCGGGACGGGTTTGAACACTGAAGCTTTCTTT
CDR3aa: CASSPGTGLNTEAFF

abundance: -
j_gene: TRBJ1-1
d_gene: TRBD1
v_gene: TRBV6-5
CDR3nt: TGTGCCAGCAGGTTGACAGGGGTTGTCACTGAAGCTTTCTTT
CDR3aa: CASRLTGVVTEAFF

abundance: -
j_gene: TRBJ1-1
d_gene: -
v_gene: TRBV19
CDR3nt: TGTGCCAGTAGTTCACGTCCCACTGCTACCACTGAAGCTTTCTTT
CDR3aa: CASSSRPTATTEAFF

abundance: -
j_gene: TRBJ1-3
d_gene: -
v_gene: TRBV9
CDR3nt: TGTGCCAGCAGCAGTGCCTGGGAAGGGGGAGGTGGAAACACCATATATTTT
CDR3aa: CASSSAWEGGGGNTIYF

abundance: once
j_gene: TRBJ2-1
d_gene: TRBD1
v_gene: TRBV7-2
CDR3nt: TGTGCCAGCAACGGGGCAGGGGGAATTAGCTCCTACAATGAGCAGTTCTTC
CDR3aa: CASNGAGGISSYNEQFF

abundance: -
j_gene: TRBJ2-5
d_gene: -
v_gene: TRBV25-1
CDR3nt: TGTGCCAGCAGTGAAGACCCTATTGAGACCCAGTACTTC
CDR3aa: CASSEDPIETQYF

abundance: -
j_gene: TRBJ2-1
d_gene: TRBD1
v_gene: TRBV4-3
CDR3nt: TGCGCCAGCAGCCAACGACCCGAGGGGGCTTACAATGAGCAGTTCTTC
CDR3aa: CASSQRPEGAYNEQFF

abundance: -
j_gene: TRBJ1-1
d_gene: -
v_gene: TRBV29-1
CDR3nt: TGCAGCGTTGGAGGGAACCCCGAAGCTTTCTTT
CDR3aa: CSVGGNPEAFF

abundance: -
j_gene: TRBJ2-2
d_gene: TRBD1
v_gene: TRBV27
CDR3nt: TGTGCCAGCAGTTGGGGGACAGGGGACACCGGGGAGCTGTTTTTT
CDR3aa: CASSWGTGDTGELFF

abundance: once
j_gene: TRBJ2-1
d_gene: -
v_gene: TRBV5-1
CDR3nt: TGCGCCACCCGGGTCGGGGTCCCACCTTGGGGTGAGCAGTTCTTC
CDR3aa: CATRVGVPPWGEQFF

abundance: -
j_gene: TRBJ1-5
d_gene: -
v_gene: TRBV3-1/TRBV3-2
CDR3nt: TGTGCCAGCAGCCAAAGAGGGAGTGGTTATCAGCCCCAGCATTTT
CDR3aa: CASSQRGSGYQPQHF